Shown below are 5 T cell receptor beta chains from a single sample sequenced in a study of blood T cell repertoires in COVID-19. Here immunoSEQ multiplex PCR was the method, and the copy in TCRdb shows in-frame clones only, minus some. Here the sample spans around 220,000 clones, roughly 80% being singletons. Sequencing was carried out using peripheral blood. These receptors originate from an elderly woman with acute or convalescent COVID-19.

Remarks on this clone: Other DNA sequences in this sample translate to the same CDR3. The chain couples TRBV27 to TRBJ2-7; tentative D call: TRBD1 (5 bases). Germline CDR1 reads MNHEY; CDR2 reads SMNVEV (reference sequence). This CDR3 has 14 amino acids. The V and J ends lost 3 bases and 2 bases respectively, with 11 bases between them. The CDR3 DNA sequence: TGTGCCAGCAGTTTCCTGGCAGGGACCTACGAGCAGTACTTC. Translating gives CASSFLAGTYEQYF.

V gene TRBV5-1 combines with J gene TRBJ2-5, with 9 bases fitting TRBD1. Per the germline V gene, CDR1 is SGHRS and CDR2 is YFSETQ. The ends lost 7 bases at V and 5 bases at J; junction bases unmatched: 15. CDR3 size: 16 residues. The chain's CDR3 is CASFFEQTGGTETQYF. The CDR3 DNA reads TGCGCCAGCTTCTTTGAACAGACAGGGGGTACGGAGACCCAGTACTTC. The whole variable domain, remainder taken from reference TRBV5-1 and TRBJ2-5, is KAGVTQTPRYLIKTRGQQVTLSCSPISGHRSVSWYQQTPGQGLQFLFEYFSETQRNKGNFPGRFSGRQFSNSRSEMNVSTLELGDSALYLCASFFEQTGGTETQYFGPGTRLLVL.

This chain links TRBV7-8 with TRBJ1-2; tentatively, D is TRBD1 (5 bases). The CDR3 totals 14 residues. V lost 5 bases, J lost 6 bases, and 16 bases lay in between. Germline CDR1 and CDR2: SGHVS and FQNEAQ. CDR3 sequence (DNA): TGTGCCAGCAGCATAACCCAGGGACTAGATGGCTACACCTTC. Translated: CASSITQGLDGYTF.

The gene calls are TRBV5-1 and TRBJ1-4; D unresolved. Germline V gene lookup returns CDR1 SGHRS and CDR2 YFSETQ. This CDR3 spans 15 amino acids. Trimming shortened V by 0 bases and J by 5 bases, and 11 bases separated the two germline ends. The CDR3 DNA is TGCGCCAGCAGCTTGGCCAGAGATAGCAATGAAAAACTGTTTTTT. It encodes CASSLARDSNEKLFF.

The chain couples TRBV5-5 to TRBJ2-7; D is uncertain. This CDR3 has 12 amino acids. Germline assignment: CDR1 SGHKS and CDR2 YYEKEE (reference sequence). V lost 2 bases and J 5 bases, leaving 8 bases between the germline ends. The CDR3 loop is CASSFPSDEQYF. The DNA for the CDR3 is TGTGCCAGCAGCTTCCCTTCGGACGAGCAGTACTTC.